This TCR beta chain was recovered during a study of blood T cell repertoires in COVID-19. Overall study: Samples of COVID-19 (acute and convalescent) were obtained from the United States, Italy and Spain. PBMCs, B-cell-depleted T cells, or T cells provided the cDNA or gDNA that made up the material.

CDR3 size: 18 residues. Germline trimming cut 2 bases from V and 1 base from J; bases unmatched to any gene: 9. Per germline, CDR1 SGHRS and CDR2 YFSETQ. The table came from immunoSEQ multiplex PCR; TCRdb's copy has only in-frame clones and leaves some out. The repertoire holds a few hundred thousand clones, 85% seen once, with approximately 3.7% in the top ten. The chain combines TRBV5-1 with TRBJ2-6, with 7 bases matching TRBD1. This clonotype was obtained from a woman in her late teens or twenties with acute or convalescent COVID-19. Sequenced input: peripheral blood. In DNA form, the CDR3 reads TGCGCCAGCAGCTTACCCGACAGGGCCAGTTCTGGGGCCAACGTCCTGACTTTC. This sequence encodes CASSLPDRASSGANVLTF.